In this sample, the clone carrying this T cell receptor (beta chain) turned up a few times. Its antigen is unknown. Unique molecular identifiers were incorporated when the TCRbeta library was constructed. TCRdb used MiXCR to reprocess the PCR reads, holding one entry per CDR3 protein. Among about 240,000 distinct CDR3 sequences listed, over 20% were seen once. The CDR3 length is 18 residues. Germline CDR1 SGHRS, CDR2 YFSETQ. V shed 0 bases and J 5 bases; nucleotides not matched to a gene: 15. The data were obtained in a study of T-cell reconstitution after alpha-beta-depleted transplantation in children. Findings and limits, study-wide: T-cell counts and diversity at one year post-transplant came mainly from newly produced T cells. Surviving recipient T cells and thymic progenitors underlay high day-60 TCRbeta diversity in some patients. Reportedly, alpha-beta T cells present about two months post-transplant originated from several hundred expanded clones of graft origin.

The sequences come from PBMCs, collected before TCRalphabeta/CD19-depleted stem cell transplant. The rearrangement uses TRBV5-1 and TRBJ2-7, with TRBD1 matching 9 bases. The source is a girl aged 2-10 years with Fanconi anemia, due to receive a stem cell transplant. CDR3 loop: CASSLAVSPGQGSHEQYF. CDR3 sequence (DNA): TGCGCCAGCAGCTTGGCCGTTTCCCCGGGACAGGGTTCCCACGAGCAGTACTTC.